Below are 12 T cell receptor beta chains sequenced from a single sample in a study of OX40 agonist ivuxolimab in advanced cancers. Library preparation employed the immunoSEQ multiplex PCR assay. Drawn from immuneACCESS, this table holds only the in-frame rearrangements with V and J called that TCRdb kept. Clones are partly lost; checked studies trace under half to an unresolved V gene and leave the rest unexplained. The sample table holds 60,000 or so clones, of which under 90% were seen once. The ten largest make up about 1.9% of the sample. The starting material was CD4+ or CD8+ T cells sorted from blood, obtained in a trial of the OX40 agonist ivuxolimab. These receptors came from an adult with an advanced solid tumor such as melanoma, head and neck, liver or kidney cancer.

The genes are TRBV11-3 and TRBJ2-1; D is unresolved. The CDR3 length is 13 residues. Trimming shortened V by 0 bases and J by 4 bases, and 4 bases separated the two germline ends. Germline assignment: CDR1 SGHNT and CDR2 YENEEA. The CDR3 bases are TGTGCCAGCAGCTTAGAGGGTTACAATGAGCAGTTCTTC. It is translated as CASSLEGYNEQFF.

As regards this clone: The same CDR3 can be traced to other DNA sequences in this sample. CDR3 coding DNA: TGCGCCAGCCGCGAACAGGGGCCTTATGGCTACACCTTC. This translates into CASREQGPYGYTF. V and J are TRBV5-1 and TRBJ1-2, with 7 bases aligning to TRBD1. The CDR3 has 13 residues. The germline gives CDR1 SGHRS, CDR2 YFSETQ. Trimming cost V 7 bases and J 5 bases; bases outside gene matches: 8.

This chain connects TRBV2 to TRBJ2-3; 7 nucleotides agree with TRBD2. After removal of 5 bases from V and 4 bases from J, the junction contained 3 bases not matched to a gene. This CDR3 has 13 residues. Germline V gene sequence: CDR1 SNHLY, CDR2 FYNNEI. The CDR3 sequence: CASSTSEADTQYF. CDR3 DNA sequence: TGTGCCAGCAGTACTAGCGAGGCAGATACGCAGTATTTT. Supplemented by reference TRBV2 and TRBJ2-3, the full variable domain reads EPEVTQTPSHQVTQMGQEVILRCVPISNHLYFYWYRQILGQKVEFLVSFYNNEISEKSEIFDDQFSVERPDGSNFTLKIRSTKLEDSAMYFCASSTSEADTQYFGPGTRLTVL.

The chain employs TRBV21-1 and TRBJ1-1; TRBD1 is the table's D call and was not checked against the DNA. TRBV21-1 is flagged as a pseudogene. This CDR3 is 16 amino acids long. The CDR3: CASSKRGDRGKTEAFF. Here the CDR3 DNA reads TGTGCCAGCAGCAAAAGGGGAGACAGGGGAAAGACTGAAGCTTTCTTT.

This chain joins TRBV6-1 and TRBJ1-3, with D uncertain. The CDR3 runs to 14 residues. The V gene's germline CDR1 is MNHNS and CDR2 SASEGT. Deletions cut 6 bases from V and 1 base from J, with 10 bases between. This CDR3 reads CASSPGASGNTIYF. DNA of the CDR3: TGTGCCAGCAGCCCGGGAGCGTCTGGAAACACCATATATTTT.

This clone was counted only a few times. Other DNA sequences in this specimen translate into the identical CDR3. This chain connects TRBV7-3 to TRBJ2-3; D ambiguous. This CDR3 comprises 14 residues. The germline V and J ends were trimmed by 2 bases and 3 bases, with 9 bases remaining between them. Germline V gives CDR1 SGHTA, CDR2 FQGTGA. The CDR3 region has the DNA TGTGCCAGCAGCTTACTAGGATCGACAGATACGCAGTATTTT. This sequence encodes CASSLLGSTDTQYF.

V usage is TRBV9 and J usage is TRBJ1-5; possibly TRBD1 for D (6 bases). The CDR3 consists of 16 residues. The germline V gene has CDR1 SGDLS and CDR2 YYNGEE. The germline V and J ends were trimmed by 3 bases and 2 bases, with 15 bases remaining between them. In DNA form, the CDR3 reads TGTGCCAGCAGCGCCGGCCAGGGGTCGGGCAATCAGCCCCAGCATTTT. It specifies CASSAGQGSGNQPQHF.

The chain is built from TRBV19 and TRBJ1-2; D ambiguous. The CDR3 totals 12 residues. V lost 4 bases to trimming and J lost 2 bases, with 5 bases between them. The germline CDR1 and CDR2 sequences are LNHDA and SQIVND (reference sequence). CDR3 loop: CASSRHNYGYTF. The CDR3 nucleotides read TGTGCCAGTAGTAGGCACAACTATGGCTACACCTTC.

V usage is TRBV2 and J usage is TRBJ1-1, with D perhaps matching TRBD1 (5 bases). The CDR3 totals 14 residues. The ends were cut back, 1 base at V and 7 bases at J, with 13 bases in the middle. Germline V lookup: CDR1 SNHLY, CDR2 FYNNEI. The DNA for the CDR3 is TGTGCCAGCAGTGAAGGGCAGGGCCGGGGTGAAGCTTTCTTT. Amino acids: CASSEGQGRGEAFF.

The chain employs TRBV2 and TRBJ2-3; 8 bases are a match to TRBD2. Germline assignment: CDR1 SNHLY and CDR2 FYNNEI. The CDR3 is 15 residues long. V dropped 1 base and J dropped 4; count of bases not matched to a gene: 4. The DNA of the CDR3 is TGTGCCAGCAGTGAAGTCCCAGCGGGGGCAGATACGCAGTATTTT. Translated: CASSEVPAGADTQYF.

This clone was seen more than once but under ten times. The chain employs TRBV18 and TRBJ2-1; 12 nucleotides line up with TRBD2. There are 16 residues in the CDR3. Per germline, CDR1 KGHSH and CDR2 LQKENI. The junction had 5 bases not matched to a gene; V was cut back by 0 bases and J by 8 bases. This CDR3 reads CASSPPGTSGWDEQFF. The CDR3, as DNA: TGTGCCAGCTCACCACCGGGGACTAGCGGGTGGGATGAGCAGTTCTTC.

The chain links TRBV28 to TRBJ1-1; TRBD1 aligns across 7 bases. V shed 10 bases, J shed 0 bases, and the junction held 5 bases outside the gene matches. Looked up from germline, CDR1 is MDHEN and CDR2 is SYDVKM. This CDR3 spans 13 amino acids. CDR3 nucleotide sequence: TGTGCCACGGGACAGCACTTGAACACTGAAGCTTTCTTT. It yields the protein CATGQHLNTEAFF.